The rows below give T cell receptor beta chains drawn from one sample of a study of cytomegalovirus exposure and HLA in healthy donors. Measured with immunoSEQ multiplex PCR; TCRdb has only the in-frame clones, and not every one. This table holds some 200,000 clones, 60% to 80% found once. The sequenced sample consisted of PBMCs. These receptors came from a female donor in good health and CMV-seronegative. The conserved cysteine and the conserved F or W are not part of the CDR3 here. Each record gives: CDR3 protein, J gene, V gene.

CDR3: ASPPPGQGVYNQPQH
J: TRBJ1-5
V: TRBV28

CDR3: ASSLERSTDTQY
J: TRBJ2-3
V: TRBV11-3

CDR3: ASSPLGTAATNEKLF
J: TRBJ1-4
V: TRBV27

CDR3: ASSVAGKNSYEQY
J: TRBJ2-7
V: TRBV9

CDR3: ASSQDPAGGVSVEKLF
J: TRBJ1-4
V: TRBV4-1

CDR3: AWSLLSSGNTIY
J: TRBJ1-3
V: TRBV30

CDR3: ASSLTTAGGPQDEQF
J: TRBJ2-1
V: TRBV7-3

CDR3: ASSFLGEDYEQY
J: TRBJ2-7
V: TRBV5-5

CDR3: ASSQDGGSSYEQY
J: TRBJ2-7
V: TRBV4-1

CDR3: ASRSQGTHQPQH
J: TRBJ1-5
V: TRBV6-6

CDR3: ASSLGLDEQF
J: TRBJ2-1
V: TRBV7-9

CDR3: ASSRVGTRGTDTQY
J: TRBJ2-3
V: TRBV5-6

CDR3: AIRGQAGVNEQF
J: TRBJ2-1
V: TRBV10-3

CDR3: ASSLSTSGNTGELF
J: TRBJ2-2
V: TRBV7-6

CDR3: ASSLSGQIYEQY
J: TRBJ2-7
V: TRBV5-5

CDR3: ASSLWAQGTGTQY
J: TRBJ2-5
V: TRBV7-2

CDR3: SVEGGRALTDTQY
J: TRBJ2-3
V: TRBV29-1

CDR3: ASSRSGTGNTGELF
J: TRBJ2-2
V: TRBV6-4

CDR3: ASSLSGVSYNEQF
J: TRBJ2-1
V: TRBV7-3

CDR3: ASSDLGFNGYT
J: TRBJ1-2
V: TRBV25-1

CDR3: ASSLDRVSYNEQF
J: TRBJ2-1
V: TRBV11-2

CDR3: ASSWGGGGEQF
J: TRBJ2-1
V: TRBV5-6

CDR3: ASTGFDYNEQF
J: TRBJ2-1
V: TRBV7-6

CDR3: ASSPPVEGVYGYT
J: TRBJ1-2
V: TRBV18

CDR3: ASSPLSGMNQPQH
J: TRBJ1-5
V: TRBV18

CDR3: SAKASGSLNEQF
J: TRBJ2-1
V: TRBV29-1

CDR3: ASSADYHYGYT
J: TRBJ1-2
V: TRBV6-1

CDR3: ASSSPGQGDGYT
J: TRBJ1-2
V: TRBV28

CDR3: ASSLGQEDGYT
J: TRBJ1-2
V: TRBV5-1

CDR3: ASSLASGQGTYEQY
J: -
V: TRBV5-4

CDR3: ASSLAGTGANEQF
J: TRBJ2-1
V: TRBV5-1

CDR3: ASSLAGGELSNQPQH
J: TRBJ1-5
V: TRBV7-8

CDR3: ASSLGPGRDEQY
J: TRBJ2-7
V: TRBV5-1

CDR3: ASSSLRGQGSEKLF
J: TRBJ1-4
V: TRBV7-6

CDR3: ASSEGDRAYEQY
J: TRBJ2-7
V: TRBV5-1

CDR3: ASSLLGYEQY
J: TRBJ2-7
V: TRBV5-5

CDR3: ASSADRSQETQY
J: TRBJ2-5
V: TRBV5-4

CDR3: ASSSDRNSYNEQF
J: TRBJ2-1
V: TRBV7-3

CDR3: ASSARGRRTGELF
J: TRBJ2-2
V: TRBV6-1

CDR3: ASSTRLEEAF
J: TRBJ1-1
V: TRBV19

CDR3: ASSETRDYEQY
J: TRBJ2-7
V: TRBV6-1

CDR3: AWSFRQKGTEAF
J: TRBJ1-1
V: TRBV30

CDR3: ATYSRGDNEQF
J: TRBJ2-1
V: TRBV6-5

CDR3: ASSRPGEYDGYT
J: TRBJ1-2
V: TRBV2

CDR3: ASSLAGRTGRGMNTEAF
J: TRBJ1-1
V: TRBV7-2

CDR3: ASTRPGLAGGSYNEQF
J: TRBJ2-1
V: TRBV19

CDR3: ASSSPRQGGGTDTQY
J: TRBJ2-3
V: TRBV9

CDR3: ASSVADSHNEQF
J: TRBJ2-1
V: TRBV9

CDR3: ASTGRGGPQH
J: TRBJ1-5
V: TRBV2